The sequence of this T cell receptor (beta chain) was determined in a study of OX40 agonist ivuxolimab in advanced cancers. This clone occurred once. Only in-frame clones appear in the TCRdb table, and some are missing; sequencing was by immunoSEQ multiplex PCR. The repertoire has around 60,000 clones, about 90% of them found once; the top ten carry around 25%. Germline-derived CDR1 and CDR2 are SGHRS and YFSETQ. This CDR3 is built from 11 residues. V lost 3 bases to trimming and J lost 5 bases, with 2 bases between them. The TCR originated in an adult with an advanced solid tumor such as melanoma, head and neck, liver or kidney cancer. The V and J genes are TRBV5-1 and TRBJ2-2; no firm D call. Sequencing used CD4+ or CD8+ T cells sorted from blood, obtained in a trial of the OX40 agonist ivuxolimab. CDR3 region: CASSYTGELFF. The CDR3 nucleotides are TGCGCCAGCAGCTATACCGGGGAGCTGTTTTTT.